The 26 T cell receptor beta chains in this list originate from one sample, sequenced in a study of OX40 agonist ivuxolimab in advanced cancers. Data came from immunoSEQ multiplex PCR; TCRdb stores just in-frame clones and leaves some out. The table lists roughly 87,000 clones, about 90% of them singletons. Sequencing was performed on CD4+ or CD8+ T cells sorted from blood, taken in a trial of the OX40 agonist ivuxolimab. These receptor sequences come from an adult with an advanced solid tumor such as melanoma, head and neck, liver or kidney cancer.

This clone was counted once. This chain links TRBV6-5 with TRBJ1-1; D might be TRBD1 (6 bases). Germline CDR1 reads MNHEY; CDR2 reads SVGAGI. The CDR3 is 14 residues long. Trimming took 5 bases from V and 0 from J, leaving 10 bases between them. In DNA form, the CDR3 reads TGTGCCAGCAGTGTCGACAGGATGAACACTGAAGCTTTCTTT. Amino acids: CASSVDRMNTEAFF.

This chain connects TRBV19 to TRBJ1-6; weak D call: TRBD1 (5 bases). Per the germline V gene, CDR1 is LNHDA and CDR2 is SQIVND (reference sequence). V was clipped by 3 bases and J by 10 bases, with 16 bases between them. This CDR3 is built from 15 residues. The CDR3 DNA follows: TGTGCCAGTAGTATGTCGGGACCCTCAAGATCACCCCTCCACTTT. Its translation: CASSMSGPSRSPLHF. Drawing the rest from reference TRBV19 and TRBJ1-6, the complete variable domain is DGGITQSPKYLFRKEGQNVTLSCEQNLNHDAMYWYRQDPGQGLRLIYYSQIVNDFQKGDIAEGYSVSREKKESFPLTVTSAQKNPTAFYLCASSMSGPSRSPLHFGNGTRLTVT.

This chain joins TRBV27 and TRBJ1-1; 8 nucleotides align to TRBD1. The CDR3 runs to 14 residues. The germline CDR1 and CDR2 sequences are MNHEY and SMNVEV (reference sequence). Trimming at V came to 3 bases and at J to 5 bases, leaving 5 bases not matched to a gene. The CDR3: CASSLPRGLTEAFF. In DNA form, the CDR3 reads TGTGCCAGCAGTTTGCCCAGGGGGCTGACTGAAGCTTTCTTT.

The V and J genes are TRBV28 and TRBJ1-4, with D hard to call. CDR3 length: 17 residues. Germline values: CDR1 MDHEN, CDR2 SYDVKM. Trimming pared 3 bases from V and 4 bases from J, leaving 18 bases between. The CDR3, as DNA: TGTGCCAGCAGTTTGGTCGGGGAGGGTCACCTTAATGAAAAACTGTTTTTT. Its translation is CASSLVGEGHLNEKLFF.

CDR3 sequence reads: CAWSSHSGNTIYF. CDR3 bases: TGTGCCTGGAGTAGTCACTCTGGAAACACCATATATTTT. The V call is TRBV30, the J call TRBJ1-3; D uncertain. With 2 bases removed from V and 0 bases from J, the gap between germline ends came to 5 bases. The CDR3 covers 13 residues. CDR1 and CDR2 (germline): GTSNPN, SVGIG (reference sequence).

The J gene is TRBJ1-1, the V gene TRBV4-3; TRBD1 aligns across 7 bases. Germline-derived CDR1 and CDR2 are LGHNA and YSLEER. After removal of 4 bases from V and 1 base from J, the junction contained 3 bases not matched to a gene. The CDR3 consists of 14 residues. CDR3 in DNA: TGCGCCAGCAGCCCGACAGGGTCGAACACTGAAGCTTTCTTT. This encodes CASSPTGSNTEAFF.

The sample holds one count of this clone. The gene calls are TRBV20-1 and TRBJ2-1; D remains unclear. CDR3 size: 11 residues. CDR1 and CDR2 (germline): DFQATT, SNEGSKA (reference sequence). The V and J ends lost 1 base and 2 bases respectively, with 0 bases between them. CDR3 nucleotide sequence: TGCAGTGCTAGAGCCTACAATGAGCAGTTCTTC. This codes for CSARAYNEQFF.

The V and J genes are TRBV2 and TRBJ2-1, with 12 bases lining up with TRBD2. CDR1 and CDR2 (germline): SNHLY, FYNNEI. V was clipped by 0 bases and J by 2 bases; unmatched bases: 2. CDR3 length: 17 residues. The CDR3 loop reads CASSEAASGGAYNEQFF. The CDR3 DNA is TGTGCCAGCAGTGAAGCGGCTAGCGGGGGGGCCTACAATGAGCAGTTCTTC.

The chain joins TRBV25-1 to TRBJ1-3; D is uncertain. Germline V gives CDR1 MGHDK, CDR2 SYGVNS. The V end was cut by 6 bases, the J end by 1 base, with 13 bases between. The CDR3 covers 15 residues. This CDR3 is CASSRPLGSGNTIYF. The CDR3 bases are TGTGCCAGCAGCCGACCGTTAGGGTCTGGAAACACCATATATTTT.

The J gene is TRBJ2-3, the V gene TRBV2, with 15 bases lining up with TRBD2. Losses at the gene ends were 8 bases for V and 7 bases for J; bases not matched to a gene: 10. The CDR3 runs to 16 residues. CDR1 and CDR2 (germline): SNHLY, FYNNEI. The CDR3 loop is CASSGTSGRRLNTQYF. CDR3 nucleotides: TGTGCCAGCTCCGGGACTAGCGGGAGGAGGCTAAATACGCAGTATTTT.

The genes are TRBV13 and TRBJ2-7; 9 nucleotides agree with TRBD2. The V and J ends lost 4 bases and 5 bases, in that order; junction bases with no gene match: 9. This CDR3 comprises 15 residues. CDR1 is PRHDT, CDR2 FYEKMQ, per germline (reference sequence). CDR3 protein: CASSYRSGRYNEQYV. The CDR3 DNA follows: TGTGCCAGCAGCTACCGCAGCGGGAGGTATAACGAGCAGTACGTC.

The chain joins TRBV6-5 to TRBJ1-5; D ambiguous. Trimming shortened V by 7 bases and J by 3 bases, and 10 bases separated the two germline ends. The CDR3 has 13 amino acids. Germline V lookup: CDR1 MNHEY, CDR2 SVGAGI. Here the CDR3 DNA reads TGTGCCAGCATGCAGAATTCCAATCAGCCCCAGCATTTT. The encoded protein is CASMQNSNQPQHF.

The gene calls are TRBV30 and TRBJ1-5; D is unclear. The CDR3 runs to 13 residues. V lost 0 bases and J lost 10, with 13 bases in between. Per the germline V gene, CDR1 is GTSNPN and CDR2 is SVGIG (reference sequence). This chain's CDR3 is CAWSVVGHSPQHF. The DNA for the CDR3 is TGTGCCTGGAGTGTGGTAGGGCATAGCCCCCAGCATTTT.

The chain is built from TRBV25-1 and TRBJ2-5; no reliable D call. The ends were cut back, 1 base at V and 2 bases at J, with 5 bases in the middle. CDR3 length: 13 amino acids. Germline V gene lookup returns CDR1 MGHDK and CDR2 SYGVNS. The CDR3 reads CASSELRQETQYF. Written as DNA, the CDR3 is TGTGCCAGCAGTGAATTAAGGCAAGAGACCCAGTACTTC.

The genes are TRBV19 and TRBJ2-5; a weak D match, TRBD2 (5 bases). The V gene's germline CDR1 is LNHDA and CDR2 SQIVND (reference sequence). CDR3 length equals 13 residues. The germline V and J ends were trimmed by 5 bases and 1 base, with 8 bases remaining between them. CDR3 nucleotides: TGTGCCAGTAGTCCCCGGGGCCAAGAGACCCAGTACTTC. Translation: CASSPRGQETQYF.

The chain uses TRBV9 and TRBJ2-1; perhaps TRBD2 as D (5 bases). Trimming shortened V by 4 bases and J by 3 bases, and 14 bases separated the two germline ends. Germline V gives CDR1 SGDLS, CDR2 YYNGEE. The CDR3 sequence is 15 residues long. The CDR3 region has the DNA TGTGCCAGCAGCACAAGCGGAGCCTACTACAATGAGCAGTTCTTC. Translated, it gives CASSTSGAYYNEQFF.

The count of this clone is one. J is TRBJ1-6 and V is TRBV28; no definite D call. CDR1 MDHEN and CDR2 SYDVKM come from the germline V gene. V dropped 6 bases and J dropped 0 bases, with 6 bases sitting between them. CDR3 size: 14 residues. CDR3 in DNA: TGTGCCAGCAGCCTCAGCTCCTATAATTCACCCCTCCACTTT. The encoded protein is CASSLSSYNSPLHF.

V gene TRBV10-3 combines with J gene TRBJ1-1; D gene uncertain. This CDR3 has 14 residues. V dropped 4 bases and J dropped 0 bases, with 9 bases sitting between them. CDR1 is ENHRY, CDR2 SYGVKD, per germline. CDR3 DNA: TGTGCCATCAGTGTTGCTGACATGAACACTGAAGCTTTCTTT. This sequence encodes CAISVADMNTEAFF.

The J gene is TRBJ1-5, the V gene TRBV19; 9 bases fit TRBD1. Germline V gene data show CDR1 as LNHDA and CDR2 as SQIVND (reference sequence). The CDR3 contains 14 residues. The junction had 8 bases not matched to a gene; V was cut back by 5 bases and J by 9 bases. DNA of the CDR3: TGTGCCAGTAGTTGGGGGACAGGGAGATGGCCCCAGCATTTT. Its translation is CASSWGTGRWPQHF.

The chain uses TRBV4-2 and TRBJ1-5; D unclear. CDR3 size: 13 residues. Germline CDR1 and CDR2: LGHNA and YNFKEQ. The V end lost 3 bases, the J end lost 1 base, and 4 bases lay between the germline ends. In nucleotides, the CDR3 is TGTGCCAGCAGCCATGGCAGCAATCAGCCCCAGCATTTT. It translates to CASSHGSNQPQHF.

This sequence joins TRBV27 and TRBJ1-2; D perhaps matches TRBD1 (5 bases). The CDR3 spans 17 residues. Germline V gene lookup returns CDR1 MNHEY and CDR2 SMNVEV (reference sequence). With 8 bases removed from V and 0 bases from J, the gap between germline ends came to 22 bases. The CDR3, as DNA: TGTGCCAGCTACCAGCTGGGGCAGACAATCTCTAACTATGGCTACACCTTC. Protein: CASYQLGQTISNYGYTF.

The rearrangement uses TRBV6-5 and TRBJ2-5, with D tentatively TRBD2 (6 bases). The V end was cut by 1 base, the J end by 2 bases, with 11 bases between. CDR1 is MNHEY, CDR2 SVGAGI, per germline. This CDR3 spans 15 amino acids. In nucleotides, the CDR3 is TGTGCCAGCAGTTACTGGGGGGTATCTCAAGAGACCCAGTACTTC. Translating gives CASSYWGVSQETQYF.

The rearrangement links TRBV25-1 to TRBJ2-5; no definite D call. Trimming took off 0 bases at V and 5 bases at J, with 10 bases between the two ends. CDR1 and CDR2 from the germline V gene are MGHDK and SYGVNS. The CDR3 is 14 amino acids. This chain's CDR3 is CASSEYTVGETQYF. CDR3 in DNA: TGTGCCAGCAGTGAATATACCGTCGGGGAGACCCAGTACTTC.

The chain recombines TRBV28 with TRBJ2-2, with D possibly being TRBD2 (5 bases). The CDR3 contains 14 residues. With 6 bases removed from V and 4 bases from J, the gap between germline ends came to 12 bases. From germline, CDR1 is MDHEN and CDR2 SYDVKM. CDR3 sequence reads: CASSRSGGTGELFF. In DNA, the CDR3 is TGTGCCAGCAGCCGCAGTGGAGGCACCGGGGAGCTGTTTTTT.

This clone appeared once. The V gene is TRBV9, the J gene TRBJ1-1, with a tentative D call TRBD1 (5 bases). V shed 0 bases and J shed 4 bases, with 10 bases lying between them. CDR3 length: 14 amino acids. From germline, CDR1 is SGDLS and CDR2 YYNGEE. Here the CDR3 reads CASSVGPGGTEAFF. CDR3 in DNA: TGTGCCAGCAGCGTAGGGCCGGGGGGCACTGAAGCTTTCTTT.

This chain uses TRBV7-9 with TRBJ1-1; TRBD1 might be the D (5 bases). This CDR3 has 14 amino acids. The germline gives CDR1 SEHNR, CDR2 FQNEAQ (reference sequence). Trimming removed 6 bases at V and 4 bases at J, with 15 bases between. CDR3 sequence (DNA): TGTGCCAGCAGTATTATCGCAGGGACCACTGAAGCTTTCTTT. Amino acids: CASSIIAGTTEAFF.